This is a list of T cell receptor beta chains from one sample in a study of tumor-infiltrating lymphocytes in localized non-small cell lung cancer. TCRdb keeps only in-frame clones here, not all; method: immunoSEQ multiplex PCR. The profile shows about 12,000 clones, 79% of them singletons. The material sequenced was lung tumor tissue. The receptors derive from a human donor with non-small cell lung cancer. Both conserved end residues are part of each CDR3. The order of the fields is clone size, D gene, V gene, J gene, CDR3 DNA, CDR3 protein. A D gene is named only where the DNA matches it firmly. Clone size appears in some rows only: once, few, many, or a class for an expanded clone.

size: -; D: TRBD1; V: TRBV18; J: TRBJ2-6; DNA: TGTGCCAGCTCACCACCGAGGGGACAGTGGAGCTCTGGGGCCAACGTCCTGACTTTC; CDR3: CASSPPRGQWSSGANVLTF
size: -; D: TRBD1; V: TRBV4-3; J: TRBJ1-6; DNA: TGCGCCAGCAGCGCGCGAGACAGGGATCAATCACCCCTCCACTTT; CDR3: CASSARDRDQSPLHF
size: -; D: -; V: TRBV7-9; J: TRBJ1-3; DNA: TGTGCCAGCAGCCTAGGGCCGGCTGGAAACACCATATATTTT; CDR3: CASSLGPAGNTIYF
size: -; D: -; V: TRBV11-2; J: TRBJ1-2; DNA: TGTGCCAGCAGCCTTCCCGGGGGGAGGGATTCATATGGCTACACCTTC; CDR3: CASSLPGGRDSYGYTF
size: -; D: -; V: TRBV25-1; J: TRBJ2-5; DNA: TGTGCCAGCAGTGCCCGGGGTAGTTTTGAGACCCAGTACTTC; CDR3: CASSARGSFETQYF
size: -; D: -; V: TRBV4-3; J: TRBJ1-5; DNA: TGCGCCAGCAGCCAAGATGTTGGACCCCCACTTCAGCCCCAGCATTTT; CDR3: CASSQDVGPPLQPQHF
size: medium-sized; D: -; V: TRBV5-6; J: TRBJ1-5; DNA: TGTGCCAGCAGCACTACACCCGGACTTAATCAGCCCCAGCATTTT; CDR3: CASSTTPGLNQPQHF
size: -; D: -; V: TRBV2; J: TRBJ1-5; DNA: TGTGCCAGCAGTTCGGGGGGTTGGAATCAGCCCCAGCATTTT; CDR3: CASSSGGWNQPQHF
size: once; D: TRBD1; V: TRBV19; J: TRBJ1-2; DNA: TGTGCCAGTAGAACGGACAGGCTGGGGGGTGGCTACACCTTC; CDR3: CASRTDRLGGGYTF
size: -; D: -; V: TRBV5-4; J: TRBJ2-1; DNA: TGTGCCAGCAGCCTCCGATTAGCTGAGCAGTTCTTC; CDR3: CASSLRLAEQFF
size: -; D: -; V: TRBV6-1; J: TRBJ1-2; DNA: TGTGCCAGCGGACCTCAGGGCTTCTATGGCTACACCTTC; CDR3: CASGPQGFYGYTF
size: -; D: -; V: TRBV2; J: TRBJ2-2; DNA: TGTGCCAGCAGTGACAGGGGGAACACCGGGGAGCTGTTTTTT; CDR3: CASSDRGNTGELFF
size: -; D: -; V: TRBV6-5; J: TRBJ1-6; DNA: TGTGCCAGCAGGGACAGTGGGAATTCACCCCTCCACTTT; CDR3: CASRDSGNSPLHF
size: -; D: -; V: TRBV6-1; J: TRBJ1-3; DNA: TGTGCCAGCAGTCAAACCCCCACGGGGAGCGTATATTTT; CDR3: CASSQTPTGSVYF
size: -; D: TRBD2; V: TRBV7-8; J: TRBJ2-5; DNA: TGTGCCAGCAGCTTAGCTTCGACTAGCGGGAGGAGGGGAGAGACCCAGTACTTC; CDR3: CASSLASTSGRRGETQYF
size: -; D: -; V: TRBV19; J: TRBJ1-1; DNA: TGTGCCAGTAGTCCCCTCGTAGTCCCTGAAGCTTTCTTT; CDR3: CASSPLVVPEAFF
size: -; D: TRBD1; V: TRBV6-5; J: TRBJ1-2; DNA: TGTGCCAGCAGTCCAGGGACAGGTTCAGGCTACACCTTC; CDR3: CASSPGTGSGYTF
size: -; D: TRBD2; V: TRBV6-1; J: TRBJ2-1; DNA: TGTGCCAGCAGTGAATCGCTAGCGGGGGTATACAATGAGCAGTTCTTC; CDR3: CASSESLAGVYNEQFF
size: -; D: TRBD1; V: TRBV29-1; J: TRBJ1-1; DNA: TGCAGCGCCCAAGCGGGACAGTCACTCCCTGAAGCTTTCTTT; CDR3: CSAQAGQSLPEAFF
size: -; D: TRBD2; V: TRBV11-3; J: TRBJ2-3; DNA: TGTGCCAGCAGCTCTGGACTAGCTAACACAGATACGCAGTATTTT; CDR3: CASSSGLANTDTQYF
size: -; D: TRBD1; V: TRBV5-6; J: TRBJ1-1; DNA: TGTGCCAGCAGTCGACAGGGATTGAGCACTGAAGCTTTCTTT; CDR3: CASSRQGLSTEAFF
size: -; D: -; V: TRBV10-2; J: TRBJ1-1; DNA: TGCGCCAGCGCGGATGTCGACGGGTTTGAAGCTTTCTTT; CDR3: CASADVDGFEAFF
size: large; D: TRBD1; V: TRBV9; J: TRBJ2-7; DNA: TGTGCCAGCAGCGTAGGACAGGGAACCTACGAGCAGTACTTC; CDR3: CASSVGQGTYEQYF
size: -; D: TRBD1; V: TRBV7-9; J: TRBJ2-7; DNA: TGTGCCAGCAGCTTAGGTGGGACAGTTACCTACGAGCAGTACTTC; CDR3: CASSLGGTVTYEQYF
size: few; D: -; V: TRBV7-9; J: TRBJ1-5; DNA: TGTGCCAGCAGCTTAGTCGGGGGGCAGCCCCAGCATTTT; CDR3: CASSLVGGQPQHF
size: -; D: -; V: TRBV7-9; J: TRBJ2-1; DNA: TGTGCCAGCAGTCCTGGTGAGCAGTTCTTC; CDR3: CASSPGEQFF
size: -; D: TRBD1; V: TRBV5-1; J: TRBJ1-6; DNA: TGCGCCAGCAGCTTAGGGGACAGTCATAATTCACCCCTCCACTTT; CDR3: CASSLGDSHNSPLHF
size: -; D: TRBD1; V: TRBV19; J: TRBJ1-2; DNA: TGTGCCAGTAGTATTGGAGGACAGGGAATAGGCTACACCTTC; CDR3: CASSIGGQGIGYTF
size: -; D: TRBD1; V: TRBV6-4; J: TRBJ1-1; DNA: TGTGCCAGCAGGAAGCCCCCGAGGACAGGTCGGTTGAACACTGAAGCTTTCTTT; CDR3: CASRKPPRTGRLNTEAFF
size: -; D: -; V: TRBV12-5; J: TRBJ1-1; DNA: TGTGCTAGTGGTTTGGAGGGGAACACTGAAGCTTTCTTT; CDR3: CASGLEGNTEAFF
size: -; D: TRBD1; V: TRBV6-1; J: TRBJ1-5; DNA: TGTGCCAGCAGTCAAGGGACAGGGGGGCCGGGCAGCAATCAGCCCCAGCATTTT; CDR3: CASSQGTGGPGSNQPQHF
size: medium-sized; D: -; V: TRBV19; J: TRBJ1-2; DNA: TGTGCCAGTAGTGGGACCTACTATGGCTACACCTTC; CDR3: CASSGTYYGYTF
size: once; D: -; V: TRBV19; J: TRBJ1-1; DNA: TGTGCCAGTAGTCTAGACCCTAACACTGAAGCTTTCTTT; CDR3: CASSLDPNTEAFF
size: -; D: TRBD1; V: TRBV5-1; J: TRBJ1-4; DNA: TGCGCCAGCAGCCTCTGGACAGGCAATGAAAAACTGTTTTTT; CDR3: CASSLWTGNEKLFF
size: -; D: -; V: TRBV10-2; J: TRBJ2-1; DNA: TGCGCCAGCAGTGCTTCGGATGAGCAGTTCTTC; CDR3: CASSASDEQFF
size: -; D: TRBD2; V: TRBV13; J: TRBJ2-1; DNA: TGTGCCAGCAGCTTAGGGCTAGCGGGGGCCAAAGGAGAGCAGTTCTTC; CDR3: CASSLGLAGAKGEQFF
size: -; D: -; V: TRBV19; J: TRBJ1-4; DNA: TGTGCCAGTAGTATAGATTCCGGAACTAATGAAAAACTGTTTTTT; CDR3: CASSIDSGTNEKLFF
size: few; D: TRBD2; V: TRBV7-2; J: TRBJ2-1; DNA: TGTGCCAGCAGCTCCATAGCGGGAAGTGAGCAGTTCTTC; CDR3: CASSSIAGSEQFF
size: -; D: -; V: TRBV29-1; J: TRBJ1-1; DNA: TGCAGCGCAAATAGGGGGGCGAACACTGAAGCTTTCTTT; CDR3: CSANRGANTEAFF
size: -; D: -; V: TRBV6-4; J: TRBJ1-6; DNA: TGTGCCAGCAGTGACCGGGGATCCACGGATTCACCCCTCCACTTT; CDR3: CASSDRGSTDSPLHF
size: -; D: -; V: TRBV7-9; J: TRBJ2-7; DNA: TGTGCCAGCAGCCCACGACCCGCGTACGAGCAGTACTTC; CDR3: CASSPRPAYEQYF
size: -; D: TRBD1; V: TRBV5-6; J: TRBJ1-5; DNA: TGTGCCAGCAGCTTAATGACAGGGGCCCAGGGGCAGCCCCAGCATTTT; CDR3: CASSLMTGAQGQPQHF
size: -; D: TRBD2; V: TRBV4-3; J: TRBJ2-1; DNA: TGCGCCAGCAGCCAAGGGACGGGGGGGGCCTACAATGAGCAGTTCTTC; CDR3: CASSQGTGGAYNEQFF
size: -; D: TRBD1; V: TRBV7-9; J: TRBJ1-2; DNA: TGTGCCAGCAGCTTAGCGCTCGACAGGGCCTATGGCTACACCTTC; CDR3: CASSLALDRAYGYTF
size: -; D: TRBD1; V: TRBV4-3; J: TRBJ1-2; DNA: TGCGCCAGCGGCAAGAGACAGGGGGCTTCTAACGTAAAACATGGCTACACCTTC; CDR3: CASGKRQGASNVKHGYTF
size: -; D: -; V: TRBV2; J: TRBJ1-5; DNA: TGTGCCAGTACTAGGGACGGGGATGGGCCCCAGCATTTT; CDR3: CASTRDGDGPQHF
size: -; D: TRBD1; V: TRBV19; J: TRBJ2-2; DNA: TGTGCCAGTAGACCCTCGGGACAGGGGAGGGGCGGGGAGCTGTTTTTT; CDR3: CASRPSGQGRGGELFF
size: -; D: TRBD1; V: TRBV4-3; J: TRBJ1-4; DNA: TGCGCCAGCAGCCAAGGTCAGGGGGCGCGCGGTGAAAAACTGTTTTTT; CDR3: CASSQGQGARGEKLFF
size: -; D: -; V: TRBV6-6; J: TRBJ1-6; DNA: TGTGCCAGCAGAGGGGACGGGGAGGGGTCACCCCTCCACTTT; CDR3: CASRGDGEGSPLHF
size: medium-sized; D: -; V: TRBV27; J: TRBJ1-2; DNA: TGTGCCAGCAGTACACAAGGGGGTAACTATGGCTACACCTTC; CDR3: CASSTQGGNYGYTF